The 8 T cell receptor beta chains below were found in one sample sequenced in a study of T cell responses to AZD1222 COVID-19 vaccine. Sequencing was performed with immunoSEQ multiplex PCR; in TCRdb, only in-frame clones are kept and a portion is missing. The sample has some 120,000 clones, 91% seen once; the top ten hold about 2.7%. Sample: peripheral blood, taken on day 0 of AZD1222 vaccination. The receptors here all came from an adult in good health.

The CDR3 sequence: CASSLGTNQPQHF. The CDR3 nucleotides are TGTGCCAGCAGTTTAGGCACAAATCAGCCCCAGCATTTT. This chain joins TRBV12-3 or TRBV12-4 and TRBJ1-5; D remains ambiguous. This CDR3 has 13 residues. Trimming left V 1 base short and J 4 bases short, with 5 bases between.

The genes are TRBV6-6 and TRBJ2-7; D gene unclear. V lost 8 bases to trimming and J lost 0 bases, with 14 bases between them. The CDR3 is made up of 14 amino acids. CDR1 MNHNY and CDR2 SVGAGI come from the germline V gene (reference sequence). Here the CDR3 reads CASALLGASYEQYF. The CDR3 nucleotides are TGTGCCAGCGCCCTTTTAGGTGCCTCCTACGAGCAGTACTTC.

V is TRBV2 and J is TRBJ1-1; 10 bases align to TRBD1. Germline CDR1 SNHLY, CDR2 FYNNEI. The CDR3 length is 14 residues. V lost 6 bases and J lost 4; bases outside the gene matches: 5. The CDR3 nucleotides read TGTGCCAGCAGACCCGGGACAGGGGTCACTGAAGCTTTCTTT. Translated, it gives CASRPGTGVTEAFF.

The J gene is TRBJ1-5, the V gene TRBV7-2; D gene ambiguous. The V end lost 3 bases, the J end lost 2 bases, and 8 bases lay between the germline ends. CDR3 length: 14 residues. Per the germline V gene, CDR1 is SGHTA and CDR2 is FQGNSA. CDR3 residues: CASSLTGRNQPQHF. In DNA, the CDR3 is TGTGCCAGCAGCTTGACCGGCCGCAATCAGCCCCAGCATTTT.

This clone appeared once. The V and J genes are TRBV2 and TRBJ2-1, with 9 bases that match TRBD2. Germline V CDR1 and CDR2: SNHLY, FYNNEI. The CDR3 consists of 17 residues. V lost 3 bases to trimming and J lost 4 bases; unmatched junction nucleotides: 10. The CDR3 reads CASSDASLAGFYNEQFF. The CDR3 coding sequence is TGTGCCAGCAGTGATGCTAGCCTAGCGGGATTTTACAATGAGCAGTTCTTC.

This chain joins TRBV3-1 (or the pseudogene TRBV3-2) and TRBJ1-6; D remains ambiguous. Trimming pared 0 bases from V and 8 bases from J, leaving 5 bases between. This CDR3 region has 13 residues. CDR1 and CDR2 from the germline V gene are LGHDT and YNNKEL (reference sequence). CDR3 loop: CASSQDPHSPLHF. In DNA form, the CDR3 reads TGTGCCAGCAGCCAAGATCCGCATTCACCCCTCCACTTT.

This clone was counted once. The genes are TRBV21-1 and TRBJ2-1; the D call TRBD2 from the table was never checked on the DNA. TRBV21-1 is a documented pseudogene. The CDR3 length is 16 residues. Here the CDR3 DNA reads TGTGCCAGCAGAAACCCTAGTAGCGGGACCGACAATGAGCAGTTCTTC. Its protein product is CASRNPSSGTDNEQFF.

The rearrangement uses TRBV18 and TRBJ2-1; 7 bases match TRBD2. V gave up 6 bases and J gave up 0 bases; unmatched junction bases: 2. Germline CDR1 and CDR2: KGHSH and LQKENI. There are 14 residues in the CDR3. CDR3 DNA sequence: TGTGCCAGCTCTCGGACTAGCTCCTACAATGAGCAGTTCTTC. It specifies CASSRTSSYNEQFF.